A single sample gave rise to the 32 T cell receptor beta chains below, sequenced in a study of blood T cell repertoires in COVID-19. Clones were sequenced by immunoSEQ multiplex PCR, and TCRdb holds only the in-frame ones, with some missing. The data show under 200,000 clones, 80% to 85% seen once. Sequenced input: peripheral blood. These receptors came from a man between 65 and 80 years old with active or convalescent COVID-19.

The chain employs TRBV7-3 and TRBJ2-1, with 11 bases lining up with TRBD2. CDR1 and CDR2 (germline): SGHTA, FQGTGA. V gave up 1 base and J gave up 9 bases; unmatched junction bases: 2. CDR3 length: 14 residues. This CDR3 is CASSLRLAGTEQFF. The CDR3 coding sequence is TGTGCCAGCAGCTTAAGACTAGCGGGGACTGAGCAGTTCTTC. Looking up the rest from reference TRBV7-3 and TRBJ2-1 gives the full variable domain: GAGVSQTPSNKVTEKGKYVELRCDPISGHTALYWYRQSLGQGPEFLIYFQGTGAADDSGLPNDRFFAVRPEGSVSTLKIQRTERGDSAVYLCASSLRLAGTEQFFGPGTRLTVL.

The chain joins TRBV5-1 to TRBJ2-3, with TRBD2 matching over 12 bases. The CDR3 covers 17 residues. The V and J ends lost 0 bases and 2 bases, in that order; junction bases with no gene match: 4. The germline V gene encodes CDR1 SGHRS and CDR2 YFSETQ. The DNA of the CDR3 is TGCGCCAGCAGCTTGGGCCTAGCGGGGGGGCTCACAGATACGCAGTATTTT. Its translation: CASSLGLAGGLTDTQYF.

The J gene is TRBJ2-6, the V gene TRBV5-1; TRBD1 agrees at 8 bases. V lost 4 bases, J lost 0 bases, and 3 bases stayed unmatched. Germline V gene data show CDR1 as SGHRS and CDR2 as YFSETQ. CDR3 length: 16 residues. CDR3 protein: CASSLGTGSGANVLTF. The CDR3 coding sequence is TGCGCCAGCAGCCTAGGGACAGGCTCTGGGGCCAACGTCCTGACTTTC.

This clone turned up a few times. V gene TRBV6-5 combines with J gene TRBJ2-3; D remains ambiguous. V was clipped by 6 bases and J by 3 bases, with 16 bases between them. The CDR3 runs to 15 residues. Germline assignment: CDR1 MNHEY and CDR2 SVGAGI. The CDR3 DNA reads TGTGCCAGCAGCCGCACAACCGGAGTAACAGATACGCAGTATTTT. This translates into CASSRTTGVTDTQYF.

This chain connects TRBV7-2 to TRBJ1-1; D is unclear. Germline values: CDR1 SGHTA, CDR2 FQGNSA. This CDR3 has 13 residues. Trimming took 1 base from V and 7 from J, leaving 10 bases between them. CDR3 residues: CASSLVGPGEAFF. CDR3 DNA sequence: TGTGCCAGCAGCTTAGTTGGGCCCGGTGAAGCTTTCTTT.

This clone was observed a few times. A junction boundary mismatches the germline segment, possibly from a read error. The V call is TRBV19, the J call TRBJ1-5; D possibly corresponds to TRBD1 (6 bases). Germline V gene data show CDR1 as LNHDA and CDR2 as SQIVND (reference sequence). The CDR3 loop spans 14 amino acids. CDR3 coding DNA: TGTGCTAGTAGTATGGACCAGGGGTCTCAGCCCCAGCATTTT. Its translation is CASSMDQGSQPQHF.

The rearrangement uses TRBV5-1 and TRBJ1-4, with 11 nucleotides matching TRBD1. V was clipped by 5 bases and J by 7 bases; unmatched bases: 13. The germline CDR1 and CDR2 sequences are SGHRS and YFSETQ. The CDR3 contains 17 residues. The CDR3 bases are TGCGCCAGCAGTCGGGACAGGGGGATAGATTTAGGTGAAAAACTGTTTTTT. Its translation: CASSRDRGIDLGEKLFF.

The table lists this clone with a count of one. The V call is TRBV4-1, the J call TRBJ1-5; D not certain. Germline V gene sequence: CDR1 MGHRA, CDR2 YSYEKL. CDR3 length: 13 residues. The V end lost 3 bases, the J end lost 7 bases, and 10 bases lay between the germline ends. The CDR3 sequence: CASSHTTSQPQHF. The DNA for the CDR3 is TGCGCCAGCAGCCACACGACAAGCCAGCCCCAGCATTTT.

The chain has TRBV29-1 and TRBJ2-5, with D perhaps matching TRBD2 (6 bases). The V end lost 3 bases, the J end lost 6 bases, and 11 bases lay between the germline ends. This CDR3 contains 12 residues. Germline-derived CDR1 and CDR2 are SQVTM and ANQGSEA. CDR3 DNA sequence: TGCAGCGTTGATCGGAGGGGAAAGACCCAGTACTTC. Its protein product is CSVDRRGKTQYF.

CDR3 sequence reads: CASARGQISGNTIYF. The CDR3 region has the DNA TGTGCCTCCGCCCGCGGACAAATCTCTGGAAACACCATATATTTT. This chain connects TRBV30 to TRBJ1-3; TRBD1 might be the D (5 bases). Trimming took 7 bases from V and 0 from J, leaving 16 bases between them. The CDR3 has 15 amino acids. Germline V gene sequence: CDR1 GTSNPN, CDR2 SVGIG (reference sequence).

This chain uses TRBV7-2 with TRBJ2-1; TRBD2 agrees at 8 bases. From germline, CDR1 is SGHTA and CDR2 FQGNSA. V was pared by 5 bases and J by 6 bases, with 12 bases of the junction left unmatched. CDR3 length equals 16 residues. The CDR3 protein is CASSRIAGKSGNEQFF. CDR3 coding DNA: TGTGCCAGCAGCAGAATAGCGGGGAAATCAGGCAATGAGCAGTTCTTC.

The chain carries TRBV11-3 and TRBJ1-1, with TRBD1 matching 7 bases. The junction had 9 bases not matched to a gene; V was cut back by 1 base and J by 1 base. The germline gives CDR1 SGHNT, CDR2 YENEEA. The CDR3 has 17 amino acids. The DNA of the CDR3 is TGTGCCAGCAGCTTAGGGGGACAGAGCAAACGGAACACTGAAGCTTTCTTT. As protein: CASSLGGQSKRNTEAFF.

The chain joins TRBV10-1 to TRBJ1-5; D not resolved. The germline gives CDR1 WNHNN, CDR2 SYGVQD (reference sequence). The V gene lost 6 bases and the J gene lost 9 bases, with 12 bases spanning the gap. This CDR3 is 12 amino acids long. DNA of the CDR3: TGCGCCAGCAGCGCCGGGAAGGCGCCCCAGCATTTT. Protein product: CASSAGKAPQHF.

The chain recombines TRBV6-2 or TRBV6-3 with TRBJ1-5; D is undetermined. Deletions cut 0 bases from V and 7 bases from J, with 7 bases between. Germline CDR1 and CDR2: MNHEY and SVGEGT. This CDR3 has 13 residues. The DNA of the CDR3 is TGTGCCAGCAGTTACTCCCCGGGGCAGCCCCAGCATTTT. The encoded protein is CASSYSPGQPQHF.

The V gene is TRBV19, the J gene TRBJ2-2, with 9 bases matching TRBD1. Germline lookup yields CDR1 LNHDA and CDR2 SQIVND (reference sequence). V was pared by 9 bases and J by 5 bases, with 4 bases of the junction left unmatched. This CDR3 is built from 13 residues. CDR3 DNA: TGTGCCAGCTTACAGGGGGCTACCGGGGAGCTGTTTTTT. Translated: CASLQGATGELFF.

The V and J genes are TRBV30 and TRBJ2-1, with 9 bases lining up with TRBD2. V shed 7 bases, J shed 1 base, and the junction held 2 bases outside the gene matches. CDR1 GTSNPN and CDR2 SVGIG come from the germline V gene (reference sequence). The CDR3 spans 13 residues. Here the CDR3 DNA reads TGTGCCTTTAGCGGGAGTTCCTACAATGAGCAGTTCTTC. Protein product: CAFSGSSYNEQFF.

This clone was seen just once. This chain joins TRBV19 and TRBJ1-2; 12 bases align to TRBD1. Trimming took 5 bases from V and 8 from J; bases not matched to a gene: 9. The length of the CDR3 is 15 residues. Germline CDR1 reads LNHDA; CDR2 reads SQIVND (reference sequence). This CDR3 reads CASSPSGQGARGYTF. The CDR3 DNA sequence: TGTGCCAGTAGTCCTTCGGGACAGGGGGCGAGAGGCTACACCTTC. Full variable domain (missing parts from reference TRBV19 and TRBJ1-2): DGGITQSPKYLFRKEGQNVTLSCEQNLNHDAMYWYRQDPGQGLRLIYYSQIVNDFQKGDIAEGYSVSREKKESFPLTVTSAQKNPTAFYLCASSPSGQGARGYTFGSGTRLTVV.

The V gene is TRBV3-1 (or the pseudogene TRBV3-2), the J gene TRBJ2-3; weak D call: TRBD1 (6 bases). There are 15 residues in the CDR3. Germline V gene data show CDR1 as LGHDT and CDR2 as YNNKEL (reference sequence). The V end was cut by 4 bases, the J end by 3 bases, with 14 bases between. CDR3 DNA: TGTGCCAGCAGCCCAATAGTAGGGGGTACAGATACGCAGTATTTT. Translated, it gives CASSPIVGGTDTQYF.

V and J are TRBV5-1 and TRBJ2-1; TRBD1 might be the D (6 bases). Trimming took off 0 bases at V and 6 bases at J, with 13 bases between the two ends. The CDR3 is made up of 15 amino acids. CDR1 SGHRS and CDR2 YFSETQ come from the germline V gene. The CDR3 DNA reads as TGCGCCAGCAGCTTGGTGTCAGGGGCTGGCAATGAGCAGTTCTTC. Protein sequence: CASSLVSGAGNEQFF.

The chain recombines TRBV28 with TRBJ1-2; 7 bases fit TRBD1. The CDR3 has 15 amino acids. The germline gives CDR1 MDHEN, CDR2 SYDVKM. The junction had 12 bases not matched to a gene; V was cut back by 6 bases and J by 5 bases. Here the CDR3 reads CASSLRVGQEYGYTF. The CDR3 region has the DNA TGTGCCAGCAGCCTAAGGGTTGGACAGGAATATGGCTACACCTTC.

The chain joins TRBV5-5 to TRBJ1-3; D is unclear. The CDR3 is made up of 13 amino acids. V was trimmed by 3 bases and J by 0 bases, leaving 4 bases between them. CDR1 is SGHKS and CDR2 is YYEKEE in the germline V gene (reference sequence). The CDR3 sequence is CASSSSSGNTIYF. DNA for the CDR3: TGTGCCAGCAGCTCCTCCTCTGGAAACACCATATATTTT.

This clone was observed a few times. The gene calls are TRBV5-4 and TRBJ2-7, with D hard to call. V was trimmed by 4 bases and J by 0 bases, leaving 5 bases between them. Looked up from germline, CDR1 is SGHNT and CDR2 is YYREEE (reference sequence). This CDR3 is built from 12 residues. CDR3 coding DNA: TGTGCCAGCAGCGCCAGCTCCTACGAGCAGTACTTC. This sequence encodes CASSASSYEQYF.

The chain joins TRBV4-2 to TRBJ1-1; a possible D gene is TRBD1 (5 bases). Trimming stripped 0 bases from V and 5 bases from J, with 13 bases between. This CDR3 has 15 amino acids. The germline V gene has CDR1 LGHNA and CDR2 YNFKEQ. The CDR3 region is CASSQDVRARTEAFF. The CDR3 nucleotides are TGTGCCAGCAGCCAAGATGTCAGGGCGCGAACTGAAGCTTTCTTT.

This chain links TRBV18 with TRBJ1-1, with 8 positions matching TRBD1. J gave up 1 base and V 6 bases, and 4 bases lay outside the gene matches. This CDR3 spans 14 amino acids. CDR1 is KGHSH, CDR2 LQKENI, per germline. The CDR3 nucleotides are TGTGCCAGCTCCCCCGGGACAGGGAACACTGAAGCTTTCTTT. It translates to CASSPGTGNTEAFF.

This chain links TRBV5-4 with TRBJ1-2; TRBD1 agrees at 8 bases. V lost 4 bases to trimming and J lost 4 bases; unmatched junction nucleotides: 6. The CDR3 loop spans 14 amino acids. The germline V gene encodes CDR1 SGHNT and CDR2 YYREEE (reference sequence). The CDR3 DNA is TGTGCCAGCAGCCCGACAGGGGATGGCTATGGCTACACCTTC. This translates into CASSPTGDGYGYTF.

The table lists this clone with a few counts. The chain combines TRBV27 with TRBJ1-5, with TRBD1 matching 11 bases. This CDR3 is built from 16 residues. Germline V gene sequence: CDR1 MNHEY, CDR2 SMNVEV (reference sequence). V gave up 5 bases and J gave up 6 bases; unmatched junction bases: 9. In DNA form, the CDR3 reads TGTGCCAGCAGTACAATGGGACAGGGGGACGGTCAGCCCCAGCATTTT. Residues: CASSTMGQGDGQPQHF.

The V gene is TRBV6-5, the J gene TRBJ2-2, with 8 bases matching TRBD2. V was pared by 6 bases and J by 2 bases, with 5 bases of the junction left unmatched. The germline gives CDR1 MNHEY, CDR2 SVGAGI. The CDR3 covers 15 residues. CDR3 residues: CASRPAGGNTGELFF. The DNA of the CDR3 is TGTGCCAGCAGACCTGCGGGAGGCAACACCGGGGAGCTGTTTTTT.

This chain joins TRBV28 and TRBJ1-2, with 10 nucleotides matching TRBD1. V shed 2 bases, J shed 6 bases, and the junction held 12 bases outside the gene matches. The CDR3 sequence is 17 residues long. Germline V gives CDR1 MDHEN, CDR2 SYDVKM. The CDR3: CASSLPVGTGVRNGYTF. The CDR3 bases are TGTGCCAGCAGTTTACCCGTGGGGACAGGGGTCCGGAATGGCTACACCTTC.

This rearrangement joins TRBV5-1 to TRBJ2-5; 9 bases are shared with TRBD1. The CDR3 length is 14 residues. Germline assignment: CDR1 SGHRS and CDR2 YFSETQ. V lost 2 bases and J lost 7; bases outside the gene matches: 6. The CDR3 loop is CASSFGTGQLTQYF. CDR3 DNA: TGCGCCAGCAGCTTCGGGACAGGGCAATTGACCCAGTACTTC.

This clone has just a few counts. The CDR3, as DNA: TGTGCCAGCAGCTCCCGCCACGGGGGCTCCTACGAGCAGTACTTC. Translating gives CASSSRHGGSYEQYF. The chain uses TRBV7-2 and TRBJ2-7; a weak D match, TRBD2 (6 bases). CDR1 and CDR2 from the germline V gene are SGHTA and FQGNSA. The CDR3 has 15 amino acids. The ends were cut back, 4 bases at V and 0 bases at J, with 13 bases in the middle.

The V and J genes are TRBV11-2 and TRBJ1-1, with 8 positions matching TRBD1. The CDR3 is 14 amino acids. Unmatched junction bases numbered 5, after V lost 2 bases and J lost 6 bases. The germline CDR1 and CDR2 sequences are SGHAT and FQNNGV. The CDR3: CASSLRTGGAEAFF. DNA for the CDR3: TGTGCCAGCAGCTTACGTACAGGGGGGGCTGAAGCTTTCTTT.

This clone was counted once. CDR3 in DNA: TGTGCCAGCTCCAAGGACAGGGTCAACAATGAGCAGTTCTTC. Encoded protein: CASSKDRVNNEQFF. J is TRBJ2-1 and V is TRBV18; 8 nucleotides agree with TRBD1. V gave up 6 bases and J gave up 5 bases; unmatched junction bases: 6. Germline CDR1 KGHSH, CDR2 LQKENI. The CDR3 is 14 amino acids.